These 24 T cell receptor beta chains originate from one sample sequenced in a study of T cells in Graves' hyperthyroidism and ophthalmopathy. Amplification targeted TCR beta CDR3 regions from RNA transcripts. TCR CDR3 regions were first amplified by RT-PCR with HTBI primers. TCRdb fed the multiplex PCR reads into MiXCR, producing one record per CDR3 protein. Here the sample spans approximately 400,000 distinct CDR3 sequences, about 14% being singletons. Sequencing was performed on blood. These receptors were obtained from a woman in her sixties with Graves' hyperthyroidism.

This clonotype was seen many times. The chain recombines TRBV6-1 with TRBJ1-2; TRBD1 aligns across 8 bases. The CDR3 is 16 residues long. Germline V CDR1 and CDR2: MNHNS, SASEGT. After removal of 3 bases from V and 5 bases from J, the junction contained 11 bases not matched to a gene. DNA of the CDR3: TGTGCCAGCAGTGACCCGACAGGGGCGGTTGTTTATGGCTACACCTTC. Its protein is CASSDPTGAVVYGYTF.

This CDR3 reads CASTSRDRGSYEQYF. The DNA of the CDR3 is TGTGCCTCCACCTCCCGGGACAGGGGATCCTACGAGCAGTACTTC. This chain uses TRBV2 with TRBJ2-7, with 10 bases that match TRBD1. CDR3 length: 15 residues. Looked up from germline, CDR1 is SNHLY and CDR2 is FYNNEI. V was clipped by 11 bases and J by 1 base; unmatched bases: 11.

In this sample, this clonotype turned up many times. This sequence joins TRBV2 and TRBJ2-7; a weak D match, TRBD2 (6 bases). CDR3 length: 15 amino acids. V lost 4 bases, J lost 3 bases, and 16 bases lay in between. Germline-derived CDR1 and CDR2 are SNHLY and FYNNEI. CDR3 DNA: TGTGCCAGCAGTGTCGGGAGCCTTCCAAGCTACGAGCAGTACTTC. It codes for CASSVGSLPSYEQYF.

Only a few counts were recorded for this clonotype. The chain combines TRBV9 with TRBJ1-2, with D unclear. The CDR3 consists of 14 residues. The ends were cut back, 0 bases at V and 1 base at J, with 7 bases in the middle. The V gene's germline CDR1 is SGDLS and CDR2 YYNGEE. CDR3 sequence reads: CASSVDTNNYGYTF. The CDR3 DNA follows: TGTGCCAGCAGCGTAGACACCAATAACTATGGCTACACCTTC.

This clonotype was recorded at least ten times. J is TRBJ2-3 and V is TRBV27; D may be TRBD2 (6 bases). The germline V and J ends were trimmed by 2 bases and 2 bases, with 8 bases remaining between them. This CDR3 has 14 amino acids. Germline CDR1 MNHEY, CDR2 SMNVEV (reference sequence). The CDR3 spells CASSLLANTDTQYF. Here the CDR3 DNA reads TGTGCCAGCAGTTTACTAGCGAACACAGATACGCAGTATTTT.

This clonotype has only a few counts. Germline is not matched at one junction end, which may reflect a read error. The chain has TRBV12-3 or TRBV12-4 and TRBJ2-7, with D possibly matching TRBD1 (6 bases). This CDR3 is 14 amino acids long. The CDR3 loop reads CAGSSSQGSYEQYF. The CDR3 DNA reads TGTGCCGGCAGTTCCTCACAGGGATCCTACGAGCAGTACTTC.

This clonotype occurred a few times. The V gene is TRBV7-9, the J gene TRBJ2-1; possible D gene TRBD2, 6 bases. The V and J ends lost 5 bases and 8 bases respectively, with 10 bases between them. Per the germline V gene, CDR1 is SEHNR and CDR2 is FQNEAQ (reference sequence). This CDR3 is 12 amino acids long. The chain's CDR3 is CASSELADEQFF. CDR3 coding DNA: TGTGCCAGCAGCGAACTAGCAGATGAGCAGTTCTTC.

This clonotype has more than one count but fewer than ten. A read error is possible here, since a much larger clone lies one base away. The V and J genes are TRBV20-1 and TRBJ1-3; 7 bases line up with TRBD1. Germline V CDR1 and CDR2: DFQATT, SNEGSKA (reference sequence). The CDR3 is made up of 16 amino acids. The CDR3 DNA reads as TGCGGTGCTAGAGGCCGGGACAGTTACTCTGGAAACACCATATATTTT. Residues: CGARGRDSYSGNTIYF.

The genes are TRBV2 and TRBJ2-7, with D uncertain. Per germline, CDR1 SNHLY and CDR2 FYNNEI. The CDR3 runs 13 residues. Trimming removed 8 bases at V and 1 base at J, with 12 bases between. This CDR3 is CASWFDLSYEQYF. The CDR3 DNA reads as TGTGCCAGCTGGTTCGACCTGTCCTACGAGCAGTACTTC. Full variable domain (missing parts from reference TRBV2 and TRBJ2-7): EPEVTQTPSHQVTQMGQEVILRCVPISNHLYFYWYRQILGQKVEFLVSFYNNEISEKSEIFDDQFSVERPDGSNFTLKIRSTKLEDSAMYFCASWFDLSYEQYFGPGTRLTVT.

This clonotype has a count of ten or more. The genes are TRBV5-1 and TRBJ2-1; 8 bases agree with TRBD2. CDR1 SGHRS and CDR2 YFSETQ come from the germline V gene. CDR3 length equals 14 residues. Trimming removed 7 bases from V and 6 bases from J; junction bases left unmatched: 9. The CDR3 reads CASPGAGGSNEQFF. In DNA form, the CDR3 reads TGCGCCAGCCCGGGGGCGGGAGGCAGCAATGAGCAGTTCTTC.

This clonotype was seen many times. The DNA of the CDR3 is TGTGCCAGGATGCAGGGGGCAGCAAACATTCAGTACTTC. Protein sequence: CARMQGAANIQYF. V is TRBV6-1 and J is TRBJ2-4; TRBD1 matches 8 bases. The CDR3 consists of 13 residues. Germline CDR1 is MNHNS and CDR2 is SASEGT. V was clipped by 9 bases and J by 6 bases; unmatched bases: 7.

The chain is built from TRBV19 and TRBJ2-1; TRBD2 is a possible D gene (5 bases). The germline CDR1 and CDR2 sequences are LNHDA and SQIVND (reference sequence). Trimming cost V 3 bases and J 5 bases, with 14 bases left between them. This CDR3 contains 15 residues. The CDR3 region has the DNA TGTGCCAGTAGTATCGGTTGGTCGGAGGACAATGAGCAGTTCTTC. It encodes CASSIGWSEDNEQFF.

This clonotype has a count of ten or more. J is TRBJ2-7 and V is TRBV5-1, with 7 bases that match TRBD2. Germline V gene data show CDR1 as SGHRS and CDR2 as YFSETQ. The CDR3 has 17 amino acids. After removal of 4 bases from V and 2 bases from J, the junction contained 15 bases not matched to a gene. The CDR3 loop is CASSLGLRAGATYEQYF. The CDR3, as DNA: TGCGCCAGCAGCCTAGGCCTTCGGGCGGGAGCCACCTACGAGCAGTACTTC.

The chain is built from TRBV29-1 and TRBJ2-1, with D tentatively TRBD2 (5 bases). The germline CDR1 and CDR2 sequences are SQVTM and ANQGSEA. Trimming took 4 bases from V and 4 from J, leaving 14 bases between them. The length of the CDR3 is 14 residues. The CDR3: CSVVEGPGYNEQFF. The CDR3 region has the DNA TGCAGCGTTGTAGAAGGTCCGGGATACAATGAGCAGTTCTTC.

This clonotype was detected many times. The CDR3 coding sequence is TGCGCCAGCAGCCCCCCCCCGGGACTAACCTACAATGAGCAGTTCTTC. This translates into CASSPPPGLTYNEQFF. The V call is TRBV5-1, the J call TRBJ2-1, with 7 bases aligning to TRBD2. The CDR3 has 16 amino acids. V gave up 4 bases and J gave up 2 bases; unmatched junction bases: 9. Per germline, CDR1 SGHRS and CDR2 YFSETQ.

This clonotype was counted at least ten times. This sequence joins TRBV18 and TRBJ2-7, with a possible D match to TRBD2 (6 bases). V was pared by 5 bases and J by 4 bases, with 12 bases between. The CDR3 covers 13 residues. Per the germline V gene, CDR1 is KGHSH and CDR2 is LQKENI. The CDR3 loop reads CASSVADNYEQYF. For the CDR3, the DNA is TGTGCCAGCTCAGTAGCGGATAATTACGAGCAGTACTTC. Full variable domain (missing parts from reference TRBV18 and TRBJ2-7): NAGVMQNPRHLVRRRGQEARLRCSPMKGHSHVYWYRQLPEEGLKFMVYLQKENIIDESGMPKERFSAEFPKEGPSILRIQQVVRGDSAAYFCASSVADNYEQYFGPGTRLTVT.

This clonotype was seen many times. This chain joins TRBV7-2 and TRBJ2-2; D not resolved. The V end was cut by 5 bases, the J end by 3 bases, with 4 bases between. In germline, CDR1 is SGHTA, CDR2 FQGNSA. The CDR3 totals 12 residues. This chain's CDR3 is CASSRYTGELFF. In DNA form, the CDR3 reads TGTGCCAGCAGCCGTTACACCGGGGAGCTGTTTTTT.

This clonotype was observed at least ten times. The CDR3 loop reads CAWRGQMNTEAFF. In DNA, the CDR3 is TGTGCCTGGAGAGGGCAGATGAACACTGAAGCTTTCTTT. This sequence joins TRBV30 and TRBJ1-1, with D hard to call. The CDR3 loop spans 13 amino acids. Germline V gene data show CDR1 as GTSNPN and CDR2 as SVGIG (reference sequence). V lost 3 bases and J 0 bases, leaving 8 bases between the germline ends.

This clonotype was seen a few times. The chain combines TRBV24-1 with TRBJ2-3, with D maybe TRBD1 (5 bases). Trimming left V 0 bases short and J 1 base short, with 10 bases between. Per the germline V gene, CDR1 is KGHDR and CDR2 is SFDVKD. CDR3 length: 16 amino acids. The CDR3 DNA reads as TGTGCCACCAGTGATTTGAAGGGGAAAGGCACAGATACGCAGTATTTT. Its protein product is CATSDLKGKGTDTQYF.

This chain links TRBV19 with TRBJ2-1, with 7 nucleotides matching TRBD2. The CDR3 has 16 amino acids. V lost 5 bases to trimming and J lost 5 bases; unmatched junction nucleotides: 12. Germline V CDR1 and CDR2: LNHDA, SQIVND (reference sequence). The CDR3 DNA reads as TGTGCCAGTAGTCCTAGCGCGGGAGTAATCAACAATGAGCAGTTCTTC. It yields the protein CASSPSAGVINNEQFF.

This clonotype was detected ten times or more. The CDR3 sequence is CSARDQRSSYEQYF. The CDR3, as DNA: TGCAGTGCTAGAGATCAGCGGTCCTCCTACGAGCAGTACTTC. V gene TRBV20-1 combines with J gene TRBJ2-7, with D possibly being TRBD2 (5 bases). Germline V gene lookup returns CDR1 DFQATT and CDR2 SNEGSKA (reference sequence). The CDR3 runs 14 residues. V lost 0 bases to trimming and J lost 0 bases, with 9 bases between them.

The table lists this clonotype with many counts. The chain has TRBV6-2 or TRBV6-3 and TRBJ2-1, with D possibly matching TRBD2 (5 bases). From germline, CDR1 is MNHEY and CDR2 SVGEGT. Trimming removed 4 bases from V and 7 bases from J, with 20 bases in between. The CDR3 extends over 16 amino acids. In DNA form, the CDR3 reads TGTGCCAGCAGTTTGGGGTTGTATGCGGGCAGAAATGAGCAGTTCTTC. This translates into CASSLGLYAGRNEQFF.

This clonotype came up many times. The rearrangement uses TRBV5-1 and TRBJ1-2; tentative D call: TRBD1 (5 bases). The CDR3 has 14 residues. The germline CDR1 and CDR2 sequences are SGHRS and YFSETQ. Trimming stripped 1 base from V and 4 bases from J, with 11 bases between. The CDR3 loop reads CASSLRAGFYGYTF. The DNA of the CDR3 is TGCGCCAGCAGCTTGCGGGCAGGGTTCTATGGCTACACCTTC.

This clonotype was recorded at least ten times. The chain has TRBV11-2 and TRBJ2-1; 10 bases are shared with TRBD1. Germline-derived CDR1 and CDR2 are SGHAT and FQNNGV. After removal of 4 bases from V and 8 bases from J, the junction contained 14 bases not matched to a gene. The CDR3 is 17 amino acids. CDR3 in amino acids: CASSYRDRGWVADEQFF. In nucleotides, the CDR3 is TGTGCCAGCAGCTACCGGGACAGGGGCTGGGTCGCGGATGAGCAGTTCTTC.